One sample yielded the 24 T cell receptor beta chains listed below, sequenced in a study of shared clonotypes between healthy human individuals. Naive CD8 populations comprised CD45RO-negative cells positively selected for CCR7, excluding terminally differentiated effector memory CD45RA+ cells. TCRdb keeps only in-frame clones here, not all; method: immunoSEQ multiplex PCR. The sample gives about 2 million clones, 85% to 95% of which show up once; 0.9% to 1.3% is in the top ten. The sample taken for sequencing was naive CD8+ T cells sorted from blood. The receptor set was obtained from a man in his late teens or twenties in good health.

V gene TRBV28 combines with J gene TRBJ1-1, with D tentatively TRBD1 (6 bases). The CDR3 has 13 residues. V was pared by 7 bases and J by 7 bases, with 16 bases between. Germline V CDR1 and CDR2: MDHEN, SYDVKM. The CDR3 nucleotides are TGTGCCAGCACCTGGGGGCGGGACTTTGAAGCTTTCTTT. This sequence encodes CASTWGRDFEAFF.

The chain combines TRBV18 with TRBJ2-7; D is unresolved. This CDR3 has 13 amino acids. The germline V and J ends were trimmed by 3 bases and 5 bases, with 11 bases remaining between them. Germline assignment: CDR1 KGHSH and CDR2 LQKENI. The CDR3 DNA sequence: TGTGCCAGCTCACCCCTCGGTGACGACGAGCAGTACTTC. It is translated as CASSPLGDDEQYF.

This chain connects TRBV9 to TRBJ1-6; D unclear. Germline CDR1 SGDLS, CDR2 YYNGEE. V dropped 4 bases and J dropped 4 bases, with 12 bases sitting between them. The CDR3 length is 15 residues. The DNA of the CDR3 is TGTGCCAGCAGCCCGTGGGATAGTTATAATTCACCCCTCCACTTT. Its translation: CASSPWDSYNSPLHF.

This clone came up once. The V and J genes are TRBV2 and TRBJ1-2; no clear D. CDR1 is SNHLY and CDR2 is FYNNEI in the germline V gene. This CDR3 has 14 amino acids. V was shortened by 3 bases and J by 6 bases, with 14 bases between the two germline ends. The CDR3 loop reads CASSDLVGNDGYTF. The CDR3 coding sequence is TGTGCCAGCAGTGATTTAGTAGGGAACGATGGCTACACCTTC.

The chain employs TRBV5-1 and TRBJ2-7; D might be TRBD1 (6 bases). Trimming shortened V by 2 bases and J by 2 bases, and 11 bases separated the two germline ends. Germline assignment: CDR1 SGHRS and CDR2 YFSETQ. The CDR3 runs 14 residues. The CDR3: CASSFDRSAYEQYF. The DNA for the CDR3 is TGCGCCAGCAGCTTTGACAGGTCGGCCTACGAGCAGTACTTC.

The chain links TRBV6-5 to TRBJ2-7, with no clear D. CDR1 MNHEY and CDR2 SVGAGI come from the germline V gene. Trimming pared 2 bases from V and 7 bases from J, leaving 12 bases between. The CDR3 is 13 residues long. The CDR3 loop reads CASSYGPVGEQYF. CDR3 DNA sequence: TGTGCCAGCAGTTACGGGCCTGTGGGAGAGCAGTACTTC.

The chain is built from TRBV29-1 and TRBJ1-1; no definite D call. Germline values: CDR1 SQVTM, CDR2 ANQGSEA. Trimming shortened V by 1 base and J by 8 bases, and 11 bases separated the two germline ends. The CDR3 has 12 residues. The CDR3 DNA is TGCAGCGTTGAAGGCTATGGCGGGGAAGCTTTCTTT. As protein: CSVEGYGGEAFF.

This chain joins TRBV10-1 and TRBJ2-3; a possible D gene is TRBD1 (5 bases). V was pared by 2 bases and J by 2 bases, with 11 bases between. Germline CDR1 is WNHNN and CDR2 is SYGVQD (reference sequence). This CDR3 is 15 amino acids long. The CDR3 nucleotides read TGCGCCAGCAGTGAGAGGCAGGGCCCCACAGATACGCAGTATTTT. Encoded protein: CASSERQGPTDTQYF.

The gene calls are TRBV9 and TRBJ2-2; D may be TRBD2 (7 bases). This CDR3 contains 17 residues. Germline values: CDR1 SGDLS, CDR2 YYNGEE. Trimming removed 4 bases at V and 3 bases at J, with 19 bases between. The CDR3 DNA reads as TGTGCCAGCAGCCCTCGATCGGGCGGGGGCCACACCGGGGAGCTGTTTTTT. Amino acid sequence: CASSPRSGGGHTGELFF.

Regarding this clone: The sample holds other DNA sequences that translate to the same CDR3. The chain links TRBV6-5 to TRBJ2-5, with a tentative D call TRBD1 (5 bases). CDR1 and CDR2 (germline): MNHEY, SVGAGI. The CDR3 has 13 residues. Trimming left V 2 bases short and J 5 bases short, with 9 bases between. CDR3 sequence: CASSYGAEETQYF. The CDR3 DNA reads TGTGCCAGCAGTTACGGGGCGGAGGAGACCCAGTACTTC.

Of note for this clone: This same CDR3 is encoded by further DNA sequences in the sample. V usage is TRBV28 and J usage is TRBJ2-1; D remains unclear. The CDR3 has 10 amino acids. V dropped 3 bases and J dropped 6 bases, with 0 bases sitting between them. Germline-derived CDR1 and CDR2 are MDHEN and SYDVKM. The DNA of the CDR3 is TGTGCCAGCAGTTTCAATGAGCAGTTCTTC. As protein: CASSFNEQFF.

The rearrangement joins TRBV30 to TRBJ1-6; no clear D gene. Per the germline V gene, CDR1 is GTSNPN and CDR2 is SVGIG (reference sequence). The CDR3 is 13 residues long. V lost 0 bases and J 13 bases, leaving 13 bases between the germline ends. This CDR3 reads CAWSVYTAFPLHF. The DNA of the CDR3 is TGTGCCTGGAGTGTATATACCGCCTTTCCCCTCCACTTT. Based on the CDR3 plus reference TRBV30 and TRBJ1-6, the full variable domain is SQTIHQWPATLVQPVGSPLSLECTVEGTSNPNLYWYRQAAGRGLQLLFYSVGIGQISSEVPQNLSASRPQDRQFILSSKKLLLSDSGFYLCAWSVYTAFPLHFGNGTRLTVT.

The gene calls are TRBV5-1 and TRBJ2-7, with unresolved D. Trimming removed 4 bases at V and 2 bases at J, with 13 bases between. This CDR3 is 14 amino acids long. Per germline, CDR1 SGHRS and CDR2 YFSETQ. The CDR3 coding sequence is TGCGCCAGCAGCCCCACCGGCGGTCCCTACGAGCAGTACTTC. Translation: CASSPTGGPYEQYF.

The chain has TRBV21-1 and TRBJ2-2; the table's D call TRBD2 went unverified against the DNA. TRBV21-1 is a pseudogene segment. This CDR3 is 17 amino acids long. The CDR3 nucleotides read TGTGCCAGCAGCAAAGGGAGCGGGAGCGGGTACACCGGGGAGCTGTTTTTT. It yields the protein CASSKGSGSGYTGELFF.

This chain connects TRBV11-2 to TRBJ1-4; weak D call: TRBD1 (6 bases). The V and J ends lost 2 bases and 0 bases respectively, with 13 bases between them. The CDR3 totals 17 residues. The germline V gene has CDR1 SGHAT and CDR2 FQNNGV. The CDR3 spells CASSLQTGLSTNEKLFF. CDR3 in DNA: TGTGCCAGCAGCTTACAGACAGGCTTATCAACTAATGAAAAACTGTTTTTT.

The chain employs TRBV5-5 and TRBJ2-3; D uncertain. V was cut by 3 bases and J by 3 bases, with 14 bases left in between. Germline V CDR1 and CDR2: SGHKS, YYEKEE (reference sequence). The CDR3 length is 15 residues. The CDR3 here is CASSWGWAPTDTQYF. The DNA for the CDR3 is TGTGCCAGCAGCTGGGGTTGGGCGCCAACAGATACGCAGTATTTT.

The chain combines TRBV13 with TRBJ2-2, with D unresolved. The V end was cut by 5 bases, the J end by 4 bases, with 14 bases between. The CDR3 contains 15 residues. The germline CDR1 and CDR2 sequences are PRHDT and FYEKMQ (reference sequence). The CDR3 coding sequence is TGTGCCAGCAGCCCTCGCAACTTTGGCACCGGGGAGCTGTTTTTT. It specifies CASSPRNFGTGELFF.

This chain joins TRBV27 and TRBJ1-5; D is perhaps TRBD1 (6 bases). The V and J ends lost 1 base and 2 bases respectively, with 9 bases between them. The CDR3 is 15 amino acids. CDR1 is MNHEY and CDR2 is SMNVEV in the germline V gene (reference sequence). The CDR3 protein is CASSLFSGGNQPQHF. For the CDR3, the DNA is TGTGCCAGCAGTTTATTCTCAGGGGGCAATCAGCCCCAGCATTTT.

As for this clone: Different DNA sequences within this sample yield the same CDR3. V is TRBV7-9 and J is TRBJ2-5, with D tentatively TRBD1 (5 bases). Germline CDR1 SEHNR, CDR2 FQNEAQ (reference sequence). The CDR3 loop spans 13 amino acids. The germline V and J ends were trimmed by 3 bases and 3 bases, with 8 bases remaining between them. CDR3 bases: TGTGCCAGCAGCTTGGTGACAGAAGAGACCCAGTACTTC. It codes for CASSLVTEETQYF.

The chain links TRBV28 to TRBJ2-2; no firm D call. The germline V and J ends were trimmed by 8 bases and 6 bases, with 10 bases remaining between them. The CDR3 spans 12 residues. Germline CDR1 reads MDHEN; CDR2 reads SYDVKM. The CDR3 DNA sequence: TGTGCCAGCCTCGGAGTCCCCGGGGAGCTGTTTTTT. This translates into CASLGVPGELFF.

This chain connects TRBV4-1 to TRBJ1-2, with D perhaps matching TRBD1 (5 bases). CDR1 and CDR2 (germline): MGHRA, YSYEKL. V lost 0 bases and J lost 4, with 15 bases in between. The CDR3 runs 16 residues. The CDR3 here is CASSQEETETAYGYTF. The CDR3 bases are TGCGCCAGCAGCCAAGAGGAGACTGAGACAGCCTATGGCTACACCTTC.

This chain uses TRBV15 with TRBJ2-3, with D uncertain. Per the germline V gene, CDR1 is LNHNV and CDR2 is YYDKDF (reference sequence). The V end was cut by 2 bases, the J end by 6 bases, with 9 bases between. The CDR3 runs 13 residues. The CDR3 DNA is TGTGCCACCAGCAGACCTCCCCGGGATACGCAGTATTTT. Translated, it gives CATSRPPRDTQYF.

This clone occurred once. The rearrangement links TRBV7-8 to TRBJ2-5; 9 nucleotides line up with TRBD2. V lost 2 bases and J lost 1; bases outside the gene matches: 8. Per germline, CDR1 SGHVS and CDR2 FQNEAQ. The CDR3 covers 17 residues. The CDR3 nucleotides read TGTGCCAGCAGCTTAAGGGTAGCGGGAGTCGCCCAAGAGACCCAGTACTTC. Protein: CASSLRVAGVAQETQYF.

This chain connects TRBV2 to TRBJ2-1; 10 positions match TRBD2. The CDR3 runs to 13 residues. V dropped 8 bases and J dropped 8; count of bases not matched to a gene: 6. Germline V gives CDR1 SNHLY, CDR2 FYNNEI. The CDR3 protein is CASWASGSDEQFF. Here the CDR3 DNA reads TGTGCCAGCTGGGCTAGCGGGAGCGATGAGCAGTTCTTC.